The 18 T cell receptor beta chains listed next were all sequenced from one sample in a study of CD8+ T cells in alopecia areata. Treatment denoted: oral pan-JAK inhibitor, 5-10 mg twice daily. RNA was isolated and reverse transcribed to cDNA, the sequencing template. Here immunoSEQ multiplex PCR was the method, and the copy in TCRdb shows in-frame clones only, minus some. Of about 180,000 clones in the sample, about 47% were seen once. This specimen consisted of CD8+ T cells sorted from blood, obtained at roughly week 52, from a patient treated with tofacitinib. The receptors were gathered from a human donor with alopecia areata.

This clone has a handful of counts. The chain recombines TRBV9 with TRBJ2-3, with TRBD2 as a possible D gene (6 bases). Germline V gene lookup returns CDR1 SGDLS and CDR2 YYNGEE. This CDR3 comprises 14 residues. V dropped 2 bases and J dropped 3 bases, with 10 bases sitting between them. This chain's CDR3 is CASSVNGGTDTQYF. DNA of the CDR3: TGTGCCAGCAGCGTTAACGGGGGAACAGATACGCAGTATTTT.

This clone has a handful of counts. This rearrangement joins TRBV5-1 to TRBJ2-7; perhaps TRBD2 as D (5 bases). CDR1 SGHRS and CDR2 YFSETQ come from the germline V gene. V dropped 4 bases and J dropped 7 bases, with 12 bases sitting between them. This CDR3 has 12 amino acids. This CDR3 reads CASSPWGEEQYF. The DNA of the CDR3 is TGCGCCAGCAGCCCTTGGGGAGAGGAGCAGTACTTC.

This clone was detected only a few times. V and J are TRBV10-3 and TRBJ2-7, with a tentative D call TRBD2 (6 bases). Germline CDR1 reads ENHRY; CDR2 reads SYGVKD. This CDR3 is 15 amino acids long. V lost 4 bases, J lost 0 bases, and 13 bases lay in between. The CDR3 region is CAISVRVGGSYEQYF. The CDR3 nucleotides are TGTGCCATCAGTGTGAGGGTGGGGGGCTCCTACGAGCAGTACTTC.

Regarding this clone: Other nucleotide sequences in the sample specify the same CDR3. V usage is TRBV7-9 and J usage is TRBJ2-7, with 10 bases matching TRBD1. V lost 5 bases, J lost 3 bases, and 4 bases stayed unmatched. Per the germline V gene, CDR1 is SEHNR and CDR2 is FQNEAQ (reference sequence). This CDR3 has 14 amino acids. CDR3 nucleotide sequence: TGTGCCAGCAGCCTTGGACAGGGGGGCTACGAGCAGTACTTC. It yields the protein CASSLGQGGYEQYF.

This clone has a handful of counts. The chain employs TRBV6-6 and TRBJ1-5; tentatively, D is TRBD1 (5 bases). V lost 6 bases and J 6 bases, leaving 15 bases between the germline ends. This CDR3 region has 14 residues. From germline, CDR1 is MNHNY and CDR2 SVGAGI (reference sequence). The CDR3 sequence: CASSYETVGQPQHF. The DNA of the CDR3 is TGTGCCAGCAGCTACGAGACAGTTGGTCAGCCCCAGCATTTT.

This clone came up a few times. The CDR3 protein is CASSPDGEIEQYF. The DNA for the CDR3 is TGCGCCAGCAGCCCGGACGGGGAGATCGAGCAGTACTTC. The rearrangement links TRBV4-1 to TRBJ2-7; possible D gene TRBD2, 5 bases. The CDR3 has 13 residues. V lost 4 bases and J 6 bases, leaving 13 bases between the germline ends. Germline V gene sequence: CDR1 MGHRA, CDR2 YSYEKL.

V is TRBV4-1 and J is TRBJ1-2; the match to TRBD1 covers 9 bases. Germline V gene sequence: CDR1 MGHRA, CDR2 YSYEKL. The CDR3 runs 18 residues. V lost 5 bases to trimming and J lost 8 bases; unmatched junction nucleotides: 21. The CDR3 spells CASSYFPGTGKAFVGYTF. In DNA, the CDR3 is TGCGCCAGCAGCTACTTCCCCGGGACAGGGAAGGCTTTCGTCGGCTACACCTTC.

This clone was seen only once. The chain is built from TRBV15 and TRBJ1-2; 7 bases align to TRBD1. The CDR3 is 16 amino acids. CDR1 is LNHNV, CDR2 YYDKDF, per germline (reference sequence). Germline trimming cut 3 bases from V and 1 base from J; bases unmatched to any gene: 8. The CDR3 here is CATSRDRLTINYGYTF. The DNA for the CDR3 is TGTGCCACCAGCAGGGACAGGCTTACTATTAACTATGGCTACACCTTC.

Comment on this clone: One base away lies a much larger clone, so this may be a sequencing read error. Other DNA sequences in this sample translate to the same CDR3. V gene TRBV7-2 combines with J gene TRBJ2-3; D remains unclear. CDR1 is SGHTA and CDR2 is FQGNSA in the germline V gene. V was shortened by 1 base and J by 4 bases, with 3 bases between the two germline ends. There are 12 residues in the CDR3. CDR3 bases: TGTGCCAGCAGCTTAGGTCCAGATACGCAGTATTTT. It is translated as CASSLGPDTQYF.

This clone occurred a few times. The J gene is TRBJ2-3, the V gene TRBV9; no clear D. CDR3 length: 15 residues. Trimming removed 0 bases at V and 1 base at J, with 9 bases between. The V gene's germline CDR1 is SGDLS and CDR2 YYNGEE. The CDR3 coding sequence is TGTGCCAGCAGCGTAGGAGGATACCGCACAGATACGCAGTATTTT. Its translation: CASSVGGYRTDTQYF.

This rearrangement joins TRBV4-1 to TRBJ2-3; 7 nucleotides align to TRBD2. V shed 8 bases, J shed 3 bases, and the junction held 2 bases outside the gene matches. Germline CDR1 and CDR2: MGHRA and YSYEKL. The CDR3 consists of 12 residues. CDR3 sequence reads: CASEGGTDTQYF. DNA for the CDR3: TGCGCCAGCGAGGGAGGGACAGATACGCAGTATTTT.

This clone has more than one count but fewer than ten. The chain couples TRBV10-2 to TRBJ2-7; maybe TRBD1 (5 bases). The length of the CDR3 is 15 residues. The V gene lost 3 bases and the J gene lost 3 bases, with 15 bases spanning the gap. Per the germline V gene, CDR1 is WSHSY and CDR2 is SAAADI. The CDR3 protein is CASSDPRQFLYEQYF. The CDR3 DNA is TGCGCCAGCAGTGACCCTCGACAGTTCCTCTACGAGCAGTACTTC.

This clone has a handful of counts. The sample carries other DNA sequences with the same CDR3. The CDR3 nucleotides read TGTGCCAGCAGCCAAGACCCTGGGGAGACCCAGTACTTC. Translation gives CASSQDPGETQYF. The chain uses TRBV14 and TRBJ2-5, with D unresolved. V gave up 0 bases and J gave up 5 bases, with 7 bases separating them. This CDR3 has 13 amino acids. CDR1 is SGHDN, CDR2 FVKESK, per germline.

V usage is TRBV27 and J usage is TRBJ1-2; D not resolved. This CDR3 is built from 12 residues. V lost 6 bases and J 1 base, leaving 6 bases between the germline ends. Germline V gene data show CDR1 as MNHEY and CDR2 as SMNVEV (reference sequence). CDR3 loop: CASRDFNYGYTF. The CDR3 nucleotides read TGTGCCAGCAGGGATTTTAACTATGGCTACACCTTC.

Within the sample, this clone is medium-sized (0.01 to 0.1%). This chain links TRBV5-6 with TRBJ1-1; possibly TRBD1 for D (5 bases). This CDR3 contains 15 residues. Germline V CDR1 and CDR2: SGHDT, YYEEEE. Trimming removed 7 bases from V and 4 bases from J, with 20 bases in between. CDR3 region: CASAPREGFSTEAFF. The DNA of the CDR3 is TGTGCCAGCGCACCTCGGGAGGGGTTCAGCACTGAAGCTTTCTTT.

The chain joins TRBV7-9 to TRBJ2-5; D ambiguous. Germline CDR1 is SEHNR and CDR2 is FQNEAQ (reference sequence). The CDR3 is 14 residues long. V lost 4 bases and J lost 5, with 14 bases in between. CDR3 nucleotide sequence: TGTGCCAGCAGCTCAGCTAGTAGGTGGGAGACCCAGTACTTC. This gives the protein CASSSASRWETQYF.

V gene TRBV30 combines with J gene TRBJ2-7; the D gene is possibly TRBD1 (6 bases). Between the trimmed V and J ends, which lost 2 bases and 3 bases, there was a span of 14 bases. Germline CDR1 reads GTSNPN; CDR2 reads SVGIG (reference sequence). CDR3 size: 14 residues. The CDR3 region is CAWSLNLQGYEQYF. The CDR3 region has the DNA TGTGCCTGGAGTTTAAACCTACAGGGCTACGAGCAGTACTTC.

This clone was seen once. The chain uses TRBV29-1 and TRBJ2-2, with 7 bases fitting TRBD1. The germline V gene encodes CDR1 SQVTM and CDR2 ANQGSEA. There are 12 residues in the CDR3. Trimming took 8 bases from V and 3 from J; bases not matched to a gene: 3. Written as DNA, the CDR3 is TGCAGCACCGGGACAGACACCGGGGAGCTGTTTTTT. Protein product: CSTGTDTGELFF.